The rows below give T cell receptor beta chains drawn from one sample of a study of T cell repertoires in cytomegalovirus infection. TCRdb ran MiXCR on the reads and lists one entry per CDR3 protein. The sample includes 300,000 to 400,000 distinct CDR3 sequences, 29% seen only once; the top ten take 20%. No antigens are known for them. The sequencing used cultured PBMCs, collected from culture after CMV antigen stimulation. The receptors here all came from a human donor in good health (CMV status not recorded). Some clones in this sample may be carry-over from other donors' samples. Each CDR3 is given with its conserved first and last residue. A D gene is named only where the DNA matches it firmly. Rows may omit the clone size; those that give it use once, few, many or a size class.

V	J	size	D	CDR3	DNA
TRBV4-1	TRBJ1-6	many	.	CASSQDLGGYNSPLHF	TGCGCCAGCAGCCAAGATTTGGGGGGTTATAATTCACCCCTCCACTTT
TRBV4-2	TRBJ1-5	.	TRBD1	CASSQVDRDIQPQHF	TGTGCCAGCAGCCAAGTGGACAGGGACATTCAGCCCCAGCATTTT
TRBV3-1	TRBJ1-2	.	TRBD1	CASSHKDRDSEGYTF	TGTGCCAGCAGCCACAAGGACAGGGACTCCGAGGGCTACACCTTC
TRBV28	TRBJ1-4	few	.	CASSLAWGGSNEKLFF	TGTGCCAGCAGTTTGGCGTGGGGAGGGTCTAATGAAAAACTGTTTTTT
TRBV7-1	TRBJ2-7	.	.	CASSHRERASYEQYF	TGTGCCAGCAGCCACAGGGAGCGGGCCTCCTACGAGCAGTACTTC
TRBV6-2/TRBV6-3	TRBJ1-5	.	.	CASGVQSNQPQHF	TGTGCCAGCGGCGTACAGAGCAATCAGCCCCAGCATTTT
TRBV19	TRBJ2-7	.	TRBD1	CASSTGRPGGEQYF	TGTGCCAGTAGTACGGGACGCCCAGGGGGCGAGCAGTACTTC
TRBV6-2/TRBV6-3	TRBJ2-7	few	TRBD1	CASSYTPDRLEQYF	TGTGCCAGCAGTTACACTCCGGACAGGCTCGAGCAGTACTTC
TRBV28	TRBJ1-2	few	TRBD1	CASSSGTGLGGYTF	TGTGCCAGCAGTTCCGGGACAGGGTTGGGTGGCTACACCTTC
TRBV7-3	TRBJ1-2	many	.	CASSPQGKRDYGYTF	TGTGCCAGCAGCCCCCAGGGGAAACGGGACTATGGCTACACCTTC
TRBV11-2	TRBJ2-6	few	TRBD1	CASSLTGTDSGANVLTF	TGTGCCAGCAGCTTGACAGGGACAGACTCTGGGGCCAACGTCCTGACTTTC
TRBV28	TRBJ2-3	.	.	CASSSYRLTGIRTQYF	TGTGCCAGCAGTTCGTATCGGCTAACAGGTATACGTACGCAGTATTTT
TRBV11-2	TRBJ2-4	few	TRBD2	CASSSVAGGTLAKNIQYF	TGTGCCAGCAGTTCTGTAGCGGGAGGTACCTTAGCCAAAAACATTCAGTACTTC
TRBV4-2	TRBJ2-2	.	.	CASSQGERRGLGELFF	TGTGCCAGCAGCCAAGGGGAACGGCGGGGTCTCGGGGAGCTGTTTTTT
TRBV7-2	TRBJ1-1	many	.	CASSLDGLIEAFF	TGTGCCAGCAGCTTGGATGGCCTGATTGAAGCTTTCTTT
TRBV4-2	TRBJ2-7	.	.	CASSQEVPSYEQYF	TGTGCCAGCAGCCAAGAGGTCCCTTCCTACGAGCAGTACTTC
TRBV6-5	TRBJ1-6	.	.	CASRGWGNNSPLHF	TGTGCCAGCAGGGGATGGGGGAATAATTCACCCCTCCACTTT
TRBV11-1	TRBJ2-1	many	TRBD1	CASSRGTGGVNEQFF	TGTGCCAGCAGTCGGGGGACAGGGGGGGTAAATGAGCAGTTCTTC
TRBV7-9	TRBJ1-2	many	.	CASSLEGEGYTF	TGTGCCAGCAGCTTAGAGGGGGAAGGCTACACCTTC
TRBV7-9	TRBJ1-1	many	.	CASSSQEMNTEAFF	TGTGCCAGCAGCTCACAGGAAATGAACACTGAAGCTTTCTTT
TRBV7-9	TRBJ2-1	few	TRBD2	CASSRAGGPWYEQFF	TGTGCCAGCAGCAGAGCGGGGGGGCCGTGGTATGAGCAGTTCTTC
TRBV29-1	TRBJ1-1	.	.	CSVEGDLAGPEAFF	TGCAGCGTTGAAGGGGACCTCGCGGGACCTGAAGCTTTCTTT
TRBV6-4	TRBJ1-2	.	.	CASSDSMIGGAFSGYTF	TGTGCCAGCAGTGACTCGATGATCGGGGGGGCGTTCTCTGGCTACACCTTC
TRBV7-8	TRBJ2-3	.	.	CASSLKASLRGRDTQYF	TGTGCCAGCAGCTTGAAGGCTAGTCTGCGGGGAAGAGATACGCAGTATTTT
TRBV10-3	TRBJ2-1	.	.	CAISRDRYVNEQFF	TGTGCCATCAGCCGGGACCGGTATGTCAATGAGCAGTTCTTC
TRBV12-3/TRBV12-4	TRBJ1-1	many	TRBD1	CASSQTTGEMNTEAFF	TGTGCCAGCAGCCAGACGACAGGGGAGATGAACACTGAAGCTTTCTTT
TRBV19	TRBJ2-2	.	.	CAGEARDTGELFF	TGTGCCGGGGAGGCCCGGGACACCGGGGAGCTGTTTTTT
TRBV11-2	TRBJ2-2	.	.	CASSLPTVGGRLTGELFF	TGTGCCAGCAGCTTACCCACCGTCGGGGGGCGCTTAACCGGGGAGCTGTTTTTT
TRBV24-1	TRBJ2-3	.	.	CATSDYSDDTQYF	TGTGCCACCAGTGATTACTCAGATGATACGCAGTATTTT
TRBV20-1	TRBJ2-1	.	.	CSAHGGPYNEQFF	TGCAGTGCTCATGGGGGGCCCTACAATGAGCAGTTCTTC
TRBV11-2	TRBJ2-2	many	.	CASSPFTGELFF	TGTGCCAGCAGCCCCTTCACCGGGGAGCTGTTTTTT
TRBV3-1	TRBJ1-4	few	.	CASSQERKGRRNEKLFF	TGTGCCAGCAGCCAAGAAAGGAAAGGACGTAGAAATGAAAAACTGTTTTTT
TRBV11-3	TRBJ1-1	few	.	CASSITGTGEAFF	TGTGCCAGCAGTATAACAGGCACTGGTGAAGCTTTCTTT
TRBV6-6	TRBJ2-6	few	TRBD1	CASSLGQGSSGANVLTF	TGTGCCAGCAGTTTGGGACAGGGGAGCTCTGGGGCCAACGTCCTGACTTTC
TRBV20-1	TRBJ2-5	.	.	CSARGRGGSYQETQYF	TGCAGTGCTAGAGGCAGGGGGGGCTCGTACCAAGAGACCCAGTACTTC
TRBV6-1	TRBJ1-5	.	.	CASSESTASPQHF	TGTGCCAGCAGTGAGTCTACGGCGAGCCCCCAGCATTTT
TRBV6-8	TRBJ1-3	.	.	CASKGGAGNTIYF	TGTGCCAGCAAGGGGGGCGCTGGAAACACCATATATTTT
TRBV24-1	TRBJ1-5	.	.	CATSDNPGTSFNQPQHF	TGTGCCACCAGTGATAACCCCGGGACTTCATTCAATCAGCCCCAGCATTTT
TRBV20-1	TRBJ2-5	.	.	CSALKETQYF	TGCAGTGCTCTAAAAGAGACCCAGTACTTC
TRBV6-5	TRBJ2-1	.	.	CASSYSRSQGVFF	TGTGCCAGCAGTTACTCGAGGTCGCAGGGAGTGTTCTTC
TRBV10-3	TRBJ1-3	.	.	CATRGEGSGNTIYF	TGTGCCACCCGTGGGGAGGGCTCTGGAAACACCATATATTTT
TRBV6-2/TRBV6-3	TRBJ2-5	.	.	CASSYSISAGQETQYF	TGTGCCAGCAGTTACTCGATATCGGCGGGGCAAGAGACCCAGTACTTC
TRBV4-2	TRBJ2-2	.	.	CASSPRAGRNTGELFF	TGTGCCAGCAGCCCCCGGGCGGGGAGAAACACCGGGGAGCTGTTTTTT
TRBV6-6	TRBJ1-5	few	.	CASSYSGAVQPQHF	TGTGCCAGCAGTTACAGCGGGGCAGTGCAGCCCCAGCATTTT
TRBV7-6	TRBJ2-6	.	.	CASSAWTANSGANVLTF	TGTGCCAGCAGCGCCTGGACAGCGAACTCTGGGGCCAACGTCCTGACTTTC
TRBV6-5	TRBJ2-7	few	.	CAVTGYRYEQYF	TGTGCCGTCACCGGTTATAGGTACGAGCAGTACTTC
TRBV5-6	TRBJ2-1	few	TRBD1	CASSLTGGARNEQFF	TGTGCCAGCAGCTTGACAGGGGGCGCGCGGAATGAGCAGTTCTTC
TRBV7-9	TRBJ1-6	.	TRBD1	CASSFLSGQDNSPLHF	TGTGCCAGCAGCTTCTTATCGGGACAGGATAATTCACCCCTCCACTTT
TRBV20-1	TRBJ2-1	.	TRBD2	CSASERTSGWIGSYNEQFF	TGCAGTGCTAGCGAAAGGACTAGCGGGTGGATCGGGTCCTACAATGAGCAGTTCTTC
TRBV9	TRBJ1-2	.	TRBD1	CASSVGRGDRQGAGYTF	TGTGCCAGCAGCGTAGGGAGGGGGGACAGACAGGGCGCTGGCTACACCTTC
TRBV20-1	TRBJ2-7	.	.	CSASDRGYEQYF	TGCAGTGCTAGTGATAGGGGGTACGAGCAGTACTTC
TRBV20-1	TRBJ2-7	.	TRBD2	CSAEWLAGNMYEQYF	TGCAGTGCTGAATGGCTAGCGGGGAATATGTACGAGCAGTACTTC
TRBV15	TRBJ2-7	.	.	CATSKDNPYEQYF	TGTGCCACCAGCAAAGACAACCCCTACGAGCAGTACTTC
TRBV12-5	TRBJ2-6	few	.	CASGPSGANVLTF	TGTGCTAGTGGGCCCTCTGGGGCCAACGTCCTGACTTTC
TRBV28	TRBJ2-5	few	.	CASSLMAYSQETQYF	TGTGCCAGCAGTTTAATGGCGTACTCACAAGAGACCCAGTACTTC